This TCR beta chain was identified during a study of T cells in Graves' hyperthyroidism and ophthalmopathy. RNA transcripts served as the template for amplifying TCR beta CDR3 regions. The HTBI primer set served for first-round RT-PCR of the TCR CDR3. TCRdb ran MiXCR on the multiplex PCR reads and lists one entry per CDR3 protein. There are approximately 700,000 distinct CDR3 sequences in the sample; 40% to 55% occur only once, and about 7.7% lies in the top ten. This clonotype was counted at least ten times. The CDR3 spans 18 residues. The V gene end was trimmed by 5 bases and the J gene end by 0 bases; junction bases not matched to a gene: 5. From germline, CDR1 is SGHVS and CDR2 FQNEAQ.

The receptor comes from an adult man with Graves' disease, either hyperthyroidism or ophthalmopathy (not recorded which). The sequencing input was peripheral blood or thyroid tissue (not recorded which). The rearrangement uses TRBV7-8 and TRBJ2-2, with TRBD2 identical over 14 bases. CDR3 bases: TGTGCCAGCAGCGTACCGGGACTAGCGGGAGCGAACACCGGGGAGCTGTTTTTT. It encodes CASSVPGLAGANTGELFF.